This T cell receptor beta chain appears in the sequencing data of a study of T cells in localized non-small cell lung cancer. Study-wide results and limits: Greater blood T cell density accompanied longer overall survival. Detection in adjacent lung was observed for a median around 59 of the top 100 tumor clones.

Turning to this clone: Antigen unknown.

The protocol was immunoSEQ multiplex PCR, while the TCRdb copy is restricted to in-frame clones and leaves out a portion. The sample contains 25,000 or so clones, around nine tenths of which appear only once. The clonotype was recovered from a female donor at least 60 years old with stage I lung adenocarcinoma. Source: peripheral blood, taken before any cancer treatment.

The CDR3 reads CASSLIGQGADTQYF. In DNA form, the CDR3 reads TGCGCCAGCAGCTTGATTGGGCAGGGCGCAGATACGCAGTATTTT. The rearrangement joins TRBV5-1 to TRBJ2-3; the D gene is possibly TRBD1 (5 bases). From germline, CDR1 is SGHRS and CDR2 YFSETQ. Trimming left V 1 base short and J 4 bases short, with 13 bases between. The CDR3 has 15 residues.